This T cell receptor beta chain derives from a study of blood T cells in healthy people across ages. General study results and limits: Estimates drawn from one million T cells were deemed to understate diversity. It was not possible, with unsorted PBMCs, to conclusively compare naive and antigen-experienced cells.

PCR was performed a second time for about 6 to 12 cycles using a sample-barcoded 5' primer and a J-beta primer mix. One entry per CDR3 protein, called by TCRdb with MiXCR from the 5' RACE reads. The table includes about 1 million distinct CDR3 sequences, more than 40% detected once. As regards this clonotype: Its antigen is unknown.

The receptor was derived from a woman aged 55-69 years in good health. The specimen was blood.

The chain's CDR3 is CASSHRDNSYEQYF. The CDR3 bases are TGTGCCAGCAGTCATCGGGACAACTCCTACGAGCAGTACTTC. The V call is TRBV7-9, the J call TRBJ2-7; D may be TRBD1 (6 bases). CDR1 and CDR2 (germline): SEHNR, FQNEAQ (reference sequence). The CDR3 is 14 amino acids. Trimming removed 6 bases from V and 0 bases from J, with 12 bases in between.